In this sample, the clone carrying this TCR beta chain turned up once. Compared with germline, one end of the junction differs, possibly owing to a read error. The source of the sample is a study of T cell changes during pregnancy in multiple sclerosis. In germline, CDR1 is LNHDA, CDR2 SQIVND (reference sequence). CDR3 length: 13 residues. Clones were read by immunoSEQ multiplex PCR, and TCRdb kept only the in-frame ones, dropping some. Of about 70,000 clones in the sample, about nine tenths were seen once. The chain joins TRBV19 to TRBJ1-4; tentative D call: TRBD1 (5 bases). This clonotype originated in a female donor with multiple sclerosis, enrolled in a pregnancy study. The source was peripheral blood, collected in the first trimester of pregnancy. CDR3 loop: CASSGAGFEKLFF. As DNA, the CDR3 is TGCGCCAGTAGTGGGGCAGGGTTTGAAAAACTGTTTTTT.